This T cell receptor (beta chain) was sequenced during a study of blood T cell repertoires in COVID-19 (TCRdb year 2020). General notes on the study: Collaborator samples came from the United States, Italy and Spain and covered acute and convalescent phases of COVID-19. Nearly every sample came with metadata listing a de-identified subject ID, COVID-19 status, age in years and sex. The dataset comprised deeply sampled blood TCRbeta repertoires from subjects exposed to, actively infected with, or recovered from COVID-19. Where HLA class I and class II types were available, the types were taken from metadata supplied by the sample provider, not from assay-based typing. The repertoires were released in a freely available public database intended as a resource for research on the immune response to SARS-CoV-2. Samples came from the ongoing ImmuneRACE study (first 160 participants) plus 1,254 subjects from 6 global collaborators. The prospective study material was composed of cDNA or gDNA derived from T cells, B-cell-depleted T cells, or PBMCs.

The immunoSEQ Assay, a bias-controlled multiplex PCR, was used to amplify TCRbeta CDR3 regions from genomic DNA. The authors' analysis ran thus. Nucleated cell counts per sample were estimated from amplification of reference gene primers within the assay. To quantify the absolute abundance of each unique TCRbeta CDR3 rearrangement, sequence reads were collapsed and filtered. For each sample, productive Simpson clonality was calculated as the square root of Simpson's diversity index across productive rearrangements. TCRdb provides this immuneACCESS table in a form limited to in-frame rearrangements. Some clones are lacking; in checked studies, under half of them reflect an unresolved V gene, and why the rest are absent is not known. V, J and clone size derive from that table, while D and trimming were established from the DNA sequence. The sample contains about 320,000 clones, approximately 90% of them found a single time. In total, the top ten clones hold about 4.2% of the sample.

Paper-wide results and their limitations: The quantity of clinical and demographic metadata differed by source and by participant and was supplied without curation.

The table lists this clone with a few counts. Its antigen is not yet known. Base qualities are not recorded, but no much larger clone differs from it by a single base. In the prospective study, participants were roughly 18 to 100 years old, resided in about two dozen geographic areas of the United States, and were enrolled through a virtual design. Cohort assignment in the prospective study relied on participant-reported clinical history from a screening survey and a study questionnaire. Exposed participants had been in contact, within 2 weeks of entering the study, with a person who had a PCR-confirmed or clinician-diagnosed case of COVID-19. In the prospective study, mobile phlebotomists collected whole blood, serum and a nasopharyngeal or oropharyngeal swab from each participant. Prospective study participants could optionally give additional blood draws and questionnaires over an approximately two-month period. Blood samples from the prospective study were shipped frozen or at room temperature prior to DNA extraction.

Per the germline V gene, SGHTA is the CDR1 and FQGNSA is the CDR2. Unmatched junction bases come to 14, with V trimmed by 3 bases and J by 5 bases. Taken from cysteine to phenylalanine, the CDR3 has 17 residues. Solely the CDR3 DNA is kept, with 51 bases framed from the first base. The receptor's source is a woman aged 25-40 years who had been exposed to COVID-19. The sequencing sample was made of PBMCs or T cells enriched from blood (not recorded which). This sequence uses TRBV7-2 and TRBJ2-7, with 9 bases in between that match TRBD1. For the CDR3, the sequence is CASSLPLMDRGSHEQYF. The sequenced DNA: TGTGCCAGCAGCTTGCCTTTGATGGACAGGGGATCCCACGAGCAGTACTTC.